Listed below are T cell receptor beta chains from one sample, sequenced in a study of pediatric ulcerative colitis. Clones were read by immunoSEQ multiplex PCR, and TCRdb kept only the in-frame ones, dropping some. The sample shows 30,000 to 35,000 clones, roughly 81% of them seen only once. The sequenced sample consisted of gut tissue. The receptor set was obtained from a boy aged 10-17 years with mild ulcerative colitis. CDR3s include the opening cysteine and the closing phenylalanine or tryptophan.

V	CDR3
TRBV7-2	CASSRQSTDTQYF
TRBV5-8	CASSLGAGAYGYTF
TRBV9	CASSVTGGYEQYF
TRBV7-7	CASRSRNRGQGQPQHF
TRBV11-3	CASSLERDTQYF
TRBV6-1	CASSGVGQTILAQYF
TRBV19	CASSIRQGPNIQPQHF
TRBV6-1	CASSEAPTGGLGYTF
TRBV30	CAWSSWTSGETQYF
TRBV5-8	CASSLVYGYTF
TRBV19	CASSARQGNYGYTF
TRBV7-2	CASSLQGNAQYF
TRBV9	CASSAVGVGSEAFF
TRBV7-9	CASRPLAETQYF
TRBV19	CATRTENTEAFF
TRBV2	CASSEPGSRTDTQYF
TRBV27	CASSFLGQRPPSGANVLTF
TRBV5-1	CASSPGGPYEQYF
TRBV10-3	CAITRDRAPYGYTF
TRBV30	CAWDFMNTEAFF
TRBV4-2	CASSQGGDRNNQPQHF
TRBV29-1	CSATRQGYEQYF
TRBV6-5	CASSYSLVGQPQHF
TRBV30	CAWSVSGIWTNVLTF
TRBV19	CASSIVQGGTEAFF